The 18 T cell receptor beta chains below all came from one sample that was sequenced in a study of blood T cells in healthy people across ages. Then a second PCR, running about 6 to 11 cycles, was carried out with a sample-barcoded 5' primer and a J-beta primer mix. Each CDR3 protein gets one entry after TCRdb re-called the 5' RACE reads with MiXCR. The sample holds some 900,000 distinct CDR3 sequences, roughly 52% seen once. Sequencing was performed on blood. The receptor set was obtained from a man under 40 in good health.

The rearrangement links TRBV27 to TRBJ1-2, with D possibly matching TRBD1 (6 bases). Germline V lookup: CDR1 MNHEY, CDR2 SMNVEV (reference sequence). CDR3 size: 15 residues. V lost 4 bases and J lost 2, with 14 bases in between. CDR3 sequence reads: CASSYLGDTNYGYTF. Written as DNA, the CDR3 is TGTGCCAGCAGTTACCTCGGGGACACCAACTATGGCTACACCTTC.

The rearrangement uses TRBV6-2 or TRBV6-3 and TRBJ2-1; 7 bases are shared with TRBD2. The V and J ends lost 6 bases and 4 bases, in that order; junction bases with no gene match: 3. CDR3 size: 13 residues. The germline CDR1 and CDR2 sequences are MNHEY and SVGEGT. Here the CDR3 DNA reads TGTGCCAGCAGCCGGGGGGAATACAATGAGCAGTTCTTC. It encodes CASSRGEYNEQFF.

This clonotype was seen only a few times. The DNA for the CDR3 is TGCAGTGCTAGAACGGACAGTTGGGAGACCCAGTACTTC. Translating it yields CSARTDSWETQYF. The V gene is TRBV20-1, the J gene TRBJ2-5; a weak D match, TRBD1 (6 bases). This CDR3 spans 13 amino acids. Germline V gene sequence: CDR1 DFQATT, CDR2 SNEGSKA (reference sequence). Trimming pared 2 bases from V and 5 bases from J, leaving 12 bases between.

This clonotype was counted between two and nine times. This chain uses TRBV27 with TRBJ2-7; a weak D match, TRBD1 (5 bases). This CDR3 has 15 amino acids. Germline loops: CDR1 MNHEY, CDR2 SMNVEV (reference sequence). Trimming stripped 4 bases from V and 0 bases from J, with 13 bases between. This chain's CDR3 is CASSYNRWASYEQYF. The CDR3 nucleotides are TGTGCCAGCAGTTACAACAGGTGGGCCTCCTACGAGCAGTACTTC.

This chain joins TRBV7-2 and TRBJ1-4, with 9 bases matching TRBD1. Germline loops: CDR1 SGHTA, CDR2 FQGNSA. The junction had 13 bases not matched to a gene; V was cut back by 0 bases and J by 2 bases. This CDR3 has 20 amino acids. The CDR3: CASSLAGQGFRPQTNEKLFF. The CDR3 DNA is TGTGCCAGCAGCTTAGCGGGACAGGGATTTAGACCACAGACTAATGAAAAACTGTTTTTT.

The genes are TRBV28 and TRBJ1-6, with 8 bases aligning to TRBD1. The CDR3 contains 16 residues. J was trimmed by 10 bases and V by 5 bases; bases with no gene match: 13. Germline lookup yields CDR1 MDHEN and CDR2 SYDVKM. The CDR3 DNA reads TGTGCCAGCAGTCCTTGGGGAACAGGGGGTGGATCACCCCTCCACTTT. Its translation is CASSPWGTGGGSPLHF.

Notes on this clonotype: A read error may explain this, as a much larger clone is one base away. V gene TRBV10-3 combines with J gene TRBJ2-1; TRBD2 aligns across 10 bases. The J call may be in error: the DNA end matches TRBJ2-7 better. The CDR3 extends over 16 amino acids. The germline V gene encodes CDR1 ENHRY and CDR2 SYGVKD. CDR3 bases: TGTGCCATCAGTGAACCAGCGGGGGGGACCTACAATGAGCAGTACTTC. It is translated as CAISEPAGGTYNEQYF.

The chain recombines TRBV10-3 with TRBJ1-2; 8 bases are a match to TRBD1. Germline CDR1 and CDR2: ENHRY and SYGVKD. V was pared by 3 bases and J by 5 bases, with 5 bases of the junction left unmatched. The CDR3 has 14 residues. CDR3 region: CAISEEDREYGYTF. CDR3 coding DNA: TGTGCCATCAGTGAAGAGGACAGGGAATATGGCTACACCTTC.

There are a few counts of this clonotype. The CDR3 reads CASSVGPSGGYTF. The CDR3, as DNA: TGTGCCAGCAGCGTGGGACCCTCGGGGGGCTACACCTTC. The chain links TRBV7-2 to TRBJ1-2; possibly TRBD1 for D (5 bases). Germline V gene sequence: CDR1 SGHTA, CDR2 FQGNSA. The V end was cut by 5 bases, the J end by 8 bases, with 15 bases between. This CDR3 comprises 13 residues.

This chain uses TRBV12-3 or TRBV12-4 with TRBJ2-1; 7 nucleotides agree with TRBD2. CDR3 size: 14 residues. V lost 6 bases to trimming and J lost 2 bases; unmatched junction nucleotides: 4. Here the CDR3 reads CASRPAGTYNEQFF. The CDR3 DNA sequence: TGTGCCAGCAGACCAGCGGGGACCTACAATGAGCAGTTCTTC.

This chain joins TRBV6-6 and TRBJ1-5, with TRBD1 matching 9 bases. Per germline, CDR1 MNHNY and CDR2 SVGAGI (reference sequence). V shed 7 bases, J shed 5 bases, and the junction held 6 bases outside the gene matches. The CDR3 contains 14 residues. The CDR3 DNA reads TGTGCCAGCAATGACAGGGGGTCCGATCAGCCCCAGCATTTT. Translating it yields CASNDRGSDQPQHF.

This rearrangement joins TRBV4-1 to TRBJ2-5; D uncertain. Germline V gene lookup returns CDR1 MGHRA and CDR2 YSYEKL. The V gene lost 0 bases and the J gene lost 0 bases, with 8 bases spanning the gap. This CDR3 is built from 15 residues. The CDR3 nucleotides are TGCGCCAGCAGCCAAGATCGTGGAAACCAAGAGACCCAGTACTTC. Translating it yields CASSQDRGNQETQYF.

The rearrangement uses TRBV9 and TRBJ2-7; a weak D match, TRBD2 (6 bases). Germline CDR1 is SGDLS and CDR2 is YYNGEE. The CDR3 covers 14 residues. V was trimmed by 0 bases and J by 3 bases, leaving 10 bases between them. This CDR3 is CASSVGREGYEQYF. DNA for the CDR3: TGTGCCAGCAGCGTAGGGAGGGAAGGCTACGAGCAGTACTTC.

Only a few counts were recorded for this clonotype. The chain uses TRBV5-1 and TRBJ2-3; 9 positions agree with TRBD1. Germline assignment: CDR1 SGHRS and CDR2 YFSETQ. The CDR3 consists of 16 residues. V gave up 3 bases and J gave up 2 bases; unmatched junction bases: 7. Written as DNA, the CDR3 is TGCGCCAGCAGCTCAAAACAGGGGGCCCCCACAGATACGCAGTATTTT. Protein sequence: CASSSKQGAPTDTQYF.

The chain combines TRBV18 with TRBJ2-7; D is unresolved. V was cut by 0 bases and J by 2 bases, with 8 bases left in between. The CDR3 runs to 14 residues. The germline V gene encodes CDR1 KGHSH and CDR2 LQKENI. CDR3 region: CASSPPSDAYEQYF. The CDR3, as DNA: TGTGCCAGCTCACCACCGTCGGATGCCTACGAGCAGTACTTC. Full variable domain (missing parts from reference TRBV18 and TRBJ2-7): NAGVMQNPRHLVRRRGQEARLRCSPMKGHSHVYWYRQLPEEGLKFMVYLQKENIIDESGMPKERFSAEFPKEGPSILRIQQVVRGDSAAYFCASSPPSDAYEQYFGPGTRLTVT.

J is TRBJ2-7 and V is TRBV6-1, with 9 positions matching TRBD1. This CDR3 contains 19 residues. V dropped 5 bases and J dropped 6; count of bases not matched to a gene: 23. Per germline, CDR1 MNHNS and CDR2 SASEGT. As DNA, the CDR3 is TGTGCCAGCAGTACCACCAAGTCCCGGGACAGGGCACGAGCCCTCGAGCAGTACTTC. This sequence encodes CASSTTKSRDRARALEQYF.

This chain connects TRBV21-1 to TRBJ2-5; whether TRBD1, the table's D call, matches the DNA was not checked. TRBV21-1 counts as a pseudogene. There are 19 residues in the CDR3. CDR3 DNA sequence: TGTGCCAGCAACGGGGGCTGGACATTCCAAGAGACCCAGTATAAGACCCAGTACTTC. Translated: CASNGGWTFQETQYKTQYF.

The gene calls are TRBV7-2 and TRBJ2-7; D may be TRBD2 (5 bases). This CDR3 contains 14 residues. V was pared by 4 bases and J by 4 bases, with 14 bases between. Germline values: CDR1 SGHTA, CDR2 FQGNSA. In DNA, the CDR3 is TGTGCCAGCAGCTCCGGACTGGACCGGTACGAGCAGTACTTC. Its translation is CASSSGLDRYEQYF. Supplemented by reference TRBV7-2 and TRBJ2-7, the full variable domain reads GAGVSQSPSNKVTEKGKDVELRCDPISGHTALYWYRQSLGQGLEFLIYFQGNSAPDKSGLPSDRFSAERTGGSVSTLTIQRTQQEDSAVYLCASSSGLDRYEQYFGPGTRLTVT.